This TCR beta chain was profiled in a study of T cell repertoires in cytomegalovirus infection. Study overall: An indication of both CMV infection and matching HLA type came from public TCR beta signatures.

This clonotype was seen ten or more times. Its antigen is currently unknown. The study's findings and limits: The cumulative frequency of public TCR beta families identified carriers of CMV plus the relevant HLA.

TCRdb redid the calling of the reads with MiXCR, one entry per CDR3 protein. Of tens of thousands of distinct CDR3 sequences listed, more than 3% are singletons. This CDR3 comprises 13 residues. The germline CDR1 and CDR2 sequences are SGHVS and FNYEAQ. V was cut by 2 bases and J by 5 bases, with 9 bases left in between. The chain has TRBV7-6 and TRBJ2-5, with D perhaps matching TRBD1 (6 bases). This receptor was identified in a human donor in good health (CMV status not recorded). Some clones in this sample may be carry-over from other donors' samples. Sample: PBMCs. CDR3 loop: CASSLQGRETQYF. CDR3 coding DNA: TGTGCCAGCAGCTTACAGGGGCGGGAGACCCAGTACTTC.